The source of this T cell receptor beta chain is a study of T-cell reconstitution after alpha-beta-depleted transplantation in children. V shed 5 bases and J 4 bases; nucleotides not matched to a gene: 9. This CDR3 comprises 16 residues. The germline gives CDR1 SGHRS, CDR2 YFSETQ. Preparation of the TCRbeta library used unique molecular identifiers. TCRdb re-called the PCR reads through MiXCR, storing one row per CDR3 protein. There are 490,000 or so distinct CDR3 sequences in the sample; 9.5% to 15% occur only once, and around 6% lies in the top ten. This clonotype was obtained from a human donor who donated a stem cell graft to a child with combined immunodeficiency. The source material was PBMCs from the stem cell graft donor, sampled from the stem cell graft. V and J are TRBV5-1 and TRBJ2-1; 10 bases are shared with TRBD2. The DNA for the CDR3 is TGCGCCAGCAGTAGCGGAGCGGGAGGGGTTTACAATGAGCAGTTCTTC. Amino acids: CASSSGAGGVYNEQFF.